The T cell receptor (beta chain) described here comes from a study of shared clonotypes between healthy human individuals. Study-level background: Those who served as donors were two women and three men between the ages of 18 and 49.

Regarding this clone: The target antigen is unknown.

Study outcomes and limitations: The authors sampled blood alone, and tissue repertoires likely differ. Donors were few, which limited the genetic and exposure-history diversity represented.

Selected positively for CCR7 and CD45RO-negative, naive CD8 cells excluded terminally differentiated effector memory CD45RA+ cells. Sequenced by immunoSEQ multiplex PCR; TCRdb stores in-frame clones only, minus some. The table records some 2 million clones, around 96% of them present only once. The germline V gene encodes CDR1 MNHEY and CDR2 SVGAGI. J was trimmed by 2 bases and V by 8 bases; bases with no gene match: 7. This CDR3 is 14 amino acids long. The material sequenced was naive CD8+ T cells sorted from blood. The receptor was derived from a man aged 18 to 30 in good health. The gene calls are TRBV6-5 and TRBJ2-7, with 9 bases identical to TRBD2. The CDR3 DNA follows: TGTGCCAGCCTGGCGGGGGGGCCAGCCTACGAGCAGTACTTC. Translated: CASLAGGPAYEQYF.